The 4 T cell receptor beta chains below come from one sample, sequenced in a study of shared clonotypes between healthy human individuals. Sequencing was performed with immunoSEQ multiplex PCR; in TCRdb, only in-frame clones are kept and a portion is missing. The sample carries more than 200,000 clones, just over 65% recorded once. Sequences were obtained from memory CD4+ T cells sorted from blood. This sample's subset: CD45RA-negative fraction. All receptors derive from a young man in good health.

This clone was seen a few times. The chain recombines TRBV5-4 with TRBJ1-2; the D gene is possibly TRBD1 (5 bases). Trimming stripped 0 bases from V and 3 bases from J, with 12 bases between. The germline gives CDR1 SGHNT, CDR2 YYREEE (reference sequence). This CDR3 has 15 amino acids. The chain's CDR3 is CASSLAGGSDYGYTF. The CDR3 coding sequence is TGTGCCAGCAGCTTGGCCGGGGGGAGCGACTATGGCTACACCTTC.

The CDR3: CASSERRDTRATDTQYF. Here the CDR3 DNA reads TGTGCCAGCTCAGAGAGGAGGGACACGAGGGCCACAGATACGCAGTATTTT. The chain has TRBV18 and TRBJ2-3; D may be TRBD1 or TRBD2 (6 bases each). The CDR3 runs 17 residues. V lost 5 bases and J lost 2, with 20 bases in between. Germline V CDR1 and CDR2: KGHSH, LQKENI.

The J gene is TRBJ2-7, the V gene TRBV5-6, with D possibly TRBD1 on 5 matching bases. The CDR3 length is 13 residues. Trimming took 4 bases from V and 0 from J, leaving 8 bases between them. CDR1 is SGHDT and CDR2 is YYEEEE in the germline V gene. CDR3 protein: CASSLRGSYEQYF. The CDR3 DNA is TGTGCCAGCAGCCTAAGGGGCTCCTACGAGCAGTACTTC.

J is TRBJ2-1 and V is TRBV15; D gene uncertain. Germline CDR1 LNHNV, CDR2 YYDKDF (reference sequence). V was cut by 1 base and J by 6 bases, with 7 bases left in between. The CDR3 has 13 amino acids. CDR3 residues: CATSRGLFNEQFF. CDR3 bases: TGTGCCACCAGCAGAGGACTCTTCAATGAGCAGTTCTTC.